This T cell receptor beta chain was recorded in a study of blood T cell repertoires in COVID-19. Measured with immunoSEQ multiplex PCR; TCRdb has only the in-frame clones, and not every one. The sample carries some 60,000 clones, about 76% recorded once. With 6 bases removed from V and 8 bases from J, the gap between germline ends came to 16 bases. The CDR3 covers 13 residues. Germline assignment: CDR1 KGHSH and CDR2 LQKENI. This TCR derives from a human donor in a cohort sampled during active COVID-19. The sample comprised peripheral blood. V usage is TRBV18 and J usage is TRBJ1-2; D unresolved. CDR3: CASSDSRVGGYTF. The CDR3 coding sequence is TGTGCCAGCTCGGACTCCAGAGTCGGGGGCTACACCTTC.